One and the same sample provided the 24 T cell receptor beta chains below, sequenced in a study of T-cell reconstitution after alpha-beta-depleted transplantation in children. During its preparation, the TCRbeta library received unique molecular identifiers. MiXCR, applied by TCRdb to the PCR reads, yields one record per CDR3 protein. Of 600,000 to 800,000 distinct CDR3 sequences detected, under 15% appear once; the ten largest clones hold approximately 0.8%. This material consisted of PBMCs, taken before TCRalphabeta/CD19-depleted stem cell transplant. The receptors stem from a girl aged 2 to 9 with congenital amegakaryocytic thrombocytopenia, due to receive a stem cell transplant.

This clonotype was counted a few times. The chain carries TRBV25-1 and TRBJ2-3; 9 bases align to TRBD2. Looked up from germline, CDR1 is MGHDK and CDR2 is SYGVNS. V lost 2 bases, J lost 4 bases, and 4 bases stayed unmatched. The CDR3 is made up of 15 amino acids. The CDR3 DNA reads as TGTGCCAGCAGTGAAGTAGCGGGAGTCCCAGATACGCAGTATTTT. Translating it yields CASSEVAGVPDTQYF.

The chain employs TRBV5-1 and TRBJ2-3; perhaps TRBD2 as D (6 bases). The CDR3 covers 15 residues. The germline V and J ends were trimmed by 1 base and 5 bases, with 14 bases remaining between them. CDR1 is SGHRS, CDR2 YFSETQ, per germline. CDR3 sequence: CASSLIPGRIDTQYF. The CDR3 DNA follows: TGCGCCAGCAGCTTGATCCCCGGGAGAATAGATACGCAGTATTTT.

This clonotype was observed at least ten times. The V gene is TRBV15, the J gene TRBJ2-1; 9 nucleotides line up with TRBD2. CDR3 length: 14 amino acids. Per germline, CDR1 LNHNV and CDR2 YYDKDF (reference sequence). The trim removed 4 bases at V and 4 bases at J, leaving 2 bases unmatched. The CDR3 here is CATSKTSGYNEQFF. DNA of the CDR3: TGTGCCACCAGCAAGACTAGCGGTTACAATGAGCAGTTCTTC.

The J gene is TRBJ2-1, the V gene TRBV12-3 or TRBV12-4; maybe TRBD1 (5 bases). The CDR3 covers 15 residues. V was clipped by 7 bases and J by 10 bases, with 23 bases between them. CDR3 protein: CASTTPQGLDWEQFF. CDR3 sequence (DNA): TGTGCCAGCACCACTCCCCAGGGCTTAGACTGGGAGCAGTTCTTC.

This chain connects TRBV5-1 to TRBJ1-1, with unresolved D. Trimming removed 5 bases from V and 0 bases from J, with 8 bases in between. The CDR3 consists of 13 residues. The germline gives CDR1 SGHRS, CDR2 YFSETQ. The CDR3 sequence is CASRAGVNTEAFF. CDR3 DNA: TGCGCCAGCAGGGCCGGGGTGAACACTGAAGCTTTCTTT.

The rearrangement links TRBV9 to TRBJ1-1; maybe TRBD1 (6 bases). The V gene's germline CDR1 is SGDLS and CDR2 YYNGEE. The CDR3 covers 16 residues. Trimming left V 0 bases short and J 1 base short, with 13 bases between. In DNA form, the CDR3 reads TGTGCCAGCAGCGTAGGAGGGGGGGAGACGAACACTGAAGCTTTCTTT. It codes for CASSVGGGETNTEAFF.

This clonotype has more than one count but fewer than ten. CDR3 amino acids: CASSFPGGPTEAFF. The CDR3 coding sequence is TGTGCCAGCAGTTTTCCCGGGGGGCCCACTGAAGCTTTCTTT. V and J are TRBV12-3 or TRBV12-4 and TRBJ1-1; D may be TRBD1 (6 bases). The CDR3 loop spans 14 amino acids. V was cut by 3 bases and J by 4 bases, with 12 bases left in between.

The chain links TRBV5-1 to TRBJ2-1; 10 nucleotides align to TRBD2. This CDR3 contains 16 residues. Germline-derived CDR1 and CDR2 are SGHRS and YFSETQ. Trimming at V came to 6 bases and at J to 9 bases, leaving 15 bases not matched to a gene. CDR3 protein: CASTRGPSGSNVEQFF. Written as DNA, the CDR3 is TGCGCCAGCACCCGAGGACCTAGCGGGAGTAATGTTGAGCAGTTCTTC.

There are a few counts of this clonotype. The chain couples TRBV5-1 to TRBJ2-7; D unclear. The CDR3 has 15 amino acids. V was cut by 0 bases and J by 3 bases, with 13 bases left in between. From germline, CDR1 is SGHRS and CDR2 YFSETQ. This chain's CDR3 is CASSLEGVYLYEQYF. CDR3 in DNA: TGCGCCAGCAGCTTGGAAGGTGTCTATCTCTACGAGCAGTACTTC.

This clonotype was detected ten times or more. This sequence joins TRBV29-1 and TRBJ1-2, with D tentatively TRBD1 (6 bases). Germline assignment: CDR1 SQVTM and CDR2 ANQGSEA. This CDR3 spans 12 amino acids. Trimming removed 6 bases at V and 2 bases at J, with 10 bases between. The CDR3 loop reads CSVLTGNYGYTF. DNA for the CDR3: TGCAGCGTCCTGACAGGAAACTATGGCTACACCTTC.

This clonotype was seen only a few times. The chain links TRBV7-9 to TRBJ2-7, with 7 bases aligning to TRBD1. Per germline, CDR1 SEHNR and CDR2 FQNEAQ (reference sequence). The J segment lost 3 bases and the V segment lost 5 bases, leaving 10 bases of the junction unmatched. CDR3 length: 15 residues. CDR3: CASSVTGQKIYEQYF. As DNA, the CDR3 is TGTGCCAGCAGCGTAACGGGACAGAAAATCTACGAGCAGTACTTC.

The rearrangement uses TRBV6-1 and TRBJ2-7, with 7 bases aligning to TRBD2. CDR3 length: 15 amino acids. The V and J ends lost 7 bases and 0 bases, in that order; junction bases with no gene match: 9. CDR1 is MNHNS, CDR2 SASEGT, per germline. In DNA, the CDR3 is TGTGCCAGCACTCCTGGGGGGGGATTCTCCTACGAGCAGTACTTC. Its protein product is CASTPGGGFSYEQYF.

This sequence joins TRBV7-6 and TRBJ2-7, with 8 bases aligning to TRBD1. Unmatched junction bases numbered 9, after V lost 4 bases and J lost 4 bases. The CDR3 consists of 15 residues. Germline V gene data show CDR1 as SGHVS and CDR2 as FNYEAQ. CDR3 in DNA: TGTGCCAGCAGCTACCGTATCGGACAGGGTTACGAGCAGTACTTC. Its translation is CASSYRIGQGYEQYF.

The table lists this clonotype with many counts. The rearrangement uses TRBV7-9 and TRBJ2-7; TRBD1 agrees at 9 bases. This CDR3 has 16 residues. Trimming at V came to 5 bases and at J to 1 base, leaving 9 bases not matched to a gene. Germline V CDR1 and CDR2: SEHNR, FQNEAQ (reference sequence). CDR3 residues: CASSPLIGTGSYEQYF. The CDR3 DNA sequence: TGTGCCAGCAGCCCTCTTATCGGGACAGGGTCCTACGAGCAGTACTTC.

This clonotype came up a few times. The chain recombines TRBV10-3 with TRBJ1-5; 8 positions agree with TRBD1. With V trimmed by 3 bases and J by 9 bases, 16 bases remained unmatched. CDR1 is ENHRY, CDR2 SYGVKD, per germline. The CDR3 runs to 17 residues. DNA of the CDR3: TGTGCCATCAGTGACCCTCAAACAGGGGCAGGGGGCTGGCCCCAGCATTTT. Residues: CAISDPQTGAGGWPQHF.

The chain combines TRBV20-1 with TRBJ2-2; D remains unclear. CDR1 and CDR2 (germline): DFQATT, SNEGSKA (reference sequence). The CDR3 has 12 amino acids. The V end lost 0 bases, the J end lost 3 bases, and 2 bases lay between the germline ends. CDR3 protein: CSAREDTGELFF. The CDR3 nucleotides are TGCAGTGCTAGAGAAGACACCGGGGAGCTGTTTTTT.

In its sample, this clonotype was seen a few times. The gene calls are TRBV5-1 and TRBJ1-1; perhaps TRBD1 as D (5 bases). V shed 0 bases and J shed 4 bases, with 7 bases lying between them. The CDR3 loop spans 13 amino acids. Germline CDR1 reads SGHRS; CDR2 reads YFSETQ. The CDR3 loop reads CASSLGQPTEAFF. The CDR3 nucleotides read TGCGCCAGCAGCTTGGGACAGCCCACTGAAGCTTTCTTT.

The sample holds a few counts of this clonotype. This rearrangement joins TRBV12-3 or TRBV12-4 to TRBJ1-5; D not certain. Trimming cost V 7 bases and J 8 bases, with 12 bases left between them. This CDR3 is built from 12 residues. The CDR3 sequence is CASTNYGEPQHF. The DNA for the CDR3 is TGTGCCAGCACCAACTATGGGGAGCCCCAGCATTTT.

At least ten counts were recorded for this clonotype. The gene calls are TRBV29-1 and TRBJ2-1; tentative D call: TRBD2 (6 bases). Germline CDR1 and CDR2: SQVTM and ANQGSEA. V was clipped by 7 bases and J by 9 bases, with 31 bases between them. The CDR3 consists of 17 residues. The CDR3 bases are TGCAGCGGTGGACGGATGAGGTATGGGAGGAGAGGAGGTGAGCAGTTCTTC. Protein sequence: CSGGRMRYGRRGGEQFF.

Here the CDR3 reads CASSLRSGFYNEQFF. CDR3 nucleotides: TGTGCCAGCAGCTTAAGGAGCGGATTCTACAATGAGCAGTTCTTC. V usage is TRBV7-3 and J usage is TRBJ2-1; D possibly corresponds to TRBD2 (5 bases). Germline V gene sequence: CDR1 SGHTA, CDR2 FQGTGA. V lost 1 base, J lost 3 bases, and 10 bases lay in between. This CDR3 is 15 amino acids long.

At least ten counts were recorded for this clonotype. CDR3: CASSLGRRWELFF. CDR3 in DNA: TGTGCCAGCAGTTTGGGGCGAAGGTGGGAGCTGTTTTTT. The rearrangement links TRBV12-3 or TRBV12-4 to TRBJ2-2, with D possibly TRBD1 on 5 matching bases. The CDR3 loop spans 13 amino acids. Between the trimmed V and J ends, which lost 3 bases and 9 bases, there was a span of 11 bases.

This clonotype has at least ten counts. The chain employs TRBV12-3 or TRBV12-4 and TRBJ1-2; no firm D call. The CDR3 is 10 amino acids. V lost 3 bases and J lost 8, with 4 bases in between. CDR3 DNA: TGTGCCAGCAGTTTTCTCGGCTACACCTTC. The encoded protein is CASSFLGYTF.

This clonotype was seen repeatedly, ten times or more. This sequence joins TRBV6-2 or TRBV6-3 and TRBJ1-1; D remains ambiguous. V was clipped by 2 bases and J by 6 bases, with 7 bases between them. The CDR3 is made up of 12 amino acids. Germline V lookup: CDR1 MNHEY, CDR2 SVGEGT. CDR3 bases: TGTGCCAGCAGTTACAGGTTGCCTGAAGCTTTCTTT. Amino acid sequence: CASSYRLPEAFF.

This clonotype was seen repeatedly, ten times or more. The chain couples TRBV7-8 to TRBJ1-5, with D maybe TRBD1 (6 bases). The CDR3 length is 13 residues. V was pared by 5 bases and J by 3 bases, with 8 bases between. From germline, CDR1 is SGHVS and CDR2 FQNEAQ. The CDR3 is CASSGQLNQPQHF. The CDR3 nucleotides read TGTGCCAGCAGCGGACAGCTCAATCAGCCCCAGCATTTT.